Described below is a single T cell receptor beta chain sequence and its context. CDR1 MDHEN and CDR2 SYDVKM come from the germline V gene. This CDR3 has 16 amino acids. V dropped 5 bases and J dropped 2; count of bases not matched to a gene: 10. This sample was taken from a study of cytomegalovirus exposure and HLA in healthy donors. It was with 60 Vbeta and 13 Jbeta primers that the PCR ran. Generated by immunoSEQ multiplex PCR, the TCRdb table keeps only in-frame clones and is missing some. The sample shows tens of thousands of clones, less than 85% of them seen only once. The specimen was PBMCs. This TCR derives from a man between 18 and 29 years old in good health and CMV-seronegative. This rearrangement joins TRBV28 to TRBJ1-2; 8 bases map to TRBD1. The DNA for the CDR3 is TGTGCCAGCAGTACGACTCGACAGGGGCCGAACTATGGCTACACCTTC. Translation gives CASSTTRQGPNYGYTF.